This is a list of T cell receptor beta chains from one sample in a study of shared clonotypes between healthy human individuals. Profiling relied on immunoSEQ multiplex PCR, and the TCRdb table lists in-frame clones only, not all of them. The repertoire holds 1.5 million to 2.5 million clones, about 95% seen once, with approximately 1.2% in the top ten. Specimen: naive CD8+ T cells sorted from blood. The origin of the receptors is a man in his late teens or twenties in good health. Both conserved end residues are part of each CDR3. The D gene is left open where the match is weak. Size is omitted from some rows. Given values are once, few, many or a class for expanded clones.

D gene	V gene	J gene	clone size	CDR3 DNA	CDR3 protein
NA	TRBV28	TRBJ1-2	NA	TGTGCCAGCAGTTTGTCCCCAGAGGACTATGGCTACACCTTC	CASSLSPEDYGYTF
NA	TRBV9	TRBJ1-6	NA	TGTGCCAGCAGCGTGGACAGCCACAATTCACCCCTCCACTTT	CASSVDSHNSPLHF
TRBD2	TRBV7-9	TRBJ2-3	NA	TGTGCCAGCAGCTTAGCATTGGCGGGAGTGGGCACAGATACGCAGTATTTT	CASSLALAGVGTDTQYF
NA	TRBV2	TRBJ2-3	NA	TGTGCCAGCATGACAGGAGATACGCAGTATTTT	CASMTGDTQYF
NA	TRBV11-2	TRBJ2-2	once	TGTGCCAGCAGCTTCGTCGTCCGGGACGGGGAGCTGTTTTTT	CASSFVVRDGELFF
NA	TRBV4-1	TRBJ1-5	NA	TGCGCCAGCAGCCAAGATGAGGAGGAGCCCCAGCATTTT	CASSQDEEEPQHF
NA	TRBV5-1	TRBJ2-7	NA	TGCGCCAGCAGCTTGATAAGCAGGGACGAGCAGTACTTC	CASSLISRDEQYF
TRBD1	TRBV6-5	TRBJ2-2	NA	TGTGCCAGCAGTTTAGGGATCGGACAGGCCACCGGGGAGCTGTTTTTT	CASSLGIGQATGELFF
NA	TRBV18	TRBJ1-6	NA	TGTGCCAGCTCAGAGTGGGATAGCTCCTATAATTCACCCCTCCACTTT	CASSEWDSSYNSPLHF
NA	TRBV6-1	TRBJ1-5	NA	TGTGCCAGCAGTGGCGGGGACCGTTCACACCCATATAGCAATCAGCCCCAGCATTTT	CASSGGDRSHPYSNQPQHF
TRBD2	TRBV6-5	TRBJ2-1	NA	TGTGCCAGCAGCAACGGGAGGGGACCCTACAATGAGCAGTTCTTC	CASSNGRGPYNEQFF
TRBD1	TRBV7-8	TRBJ1-1	NA	TGTGCCAGCAGCTTACTCCCAGGGGGGGCCACTGAAGCTTTCTTT	CASSLLPGGATEAFF
TRBD1	TRBV6-1	TRBJ2-1	NA	TGTGCCAGCAGTGAGCGGGACAGGGTAACCAATGAGCAGTTCTTC	CASSERDRVTNEQFF
NA	TRBV4-3	TRBJ2-1	NA	TGCGCCAGCAGCCAAGAGCGGAATGAGCAGTTCTTC	CASSQERNEQFF
NA	TRBV6-5	TRBJ2-7	NA	TGTGCCAGCAGTGTTGGCGTGAACATGGTCAACGAGCAGTACTTC	CASSVGVNMVNEQYF
TRBD2	TRBV19	TRBJ2-2	NA	TGTGCCAGTAGTATAGATCGACTAGCGGAAAGGAACACCGGGGAGCTGTTTTTT	CASSIDRLAERNTGELFF
NA	TRBV5-1	TRBJ1-1	NA	TGCGCCAGCAGTCGGGATCTGAACACTGAAGCTTTCTTT	CASSRDLNTEAFF
TRBD2	TRBV7-9	TRBJ2-1	NA	TGTGCCAGCAGCCCCAGCGGACTAGCGGGAGTCCATGAGCAGTTCTTC	CASSPSGLAGVHEQFF
NA	TRBV10-3	TRBJ1-2	NA	TGTGCCATCAGTGACCCCTTAAGGGCCAACTATGGCTACACCTTC	CAISDPLRANYGYTF
TRBD1	TRBV6-1	TRBJ1-1	NA	TGTGCCAGCAGTGCCTTACAGGGGCCGAACACTGAAGCTTTCTTT	CASSALQGPNTEAFF
NA	TRBV4-2	TRBJ2-7	NA	TGTGCCAGCAGCCCCCGACTCGGACAAGGCTACGAGCAGTACTTC	CASSPRLGQGYEQYF
TRBD1	TRBV27	TRBJ2-7	once	TGTGCCAGCAGTTCCTCCCTACAGGGGGACGGGGACGAGCAGTACTTC	CASSSSLQGDGDEQYF
NA	TRBV9	TRBJ2-1	NA	TGTGCCAGCAGCCAAGACGTAGCCTCCAATGAGCAGTTCTTC	CASSQDVASNEQFF
NA	TRBV27	TRBJ1-5	few	TGTGCCAGCAGCGCCAGGGCTGGCAATCAGCCCCAGCATTTT	CASSARAGNQPQHF
NA	TRBV7-2	TRBJ2-5	NA	TGTGCCAGCAGTCTAGGGGTTAGCGGAACCCCGTCCTGGGAGACCCAGTACTTC	CASSLGVSGTPSWETQYF
TRBD2	TRBV4-3	TRBJ2-1	NA	TGCGCCAGCAGCCGACCCGGGACTAGCATAGTCAATGAGCAGTTCTTC	CASSRPGTSIVNEQFF
NA	TRBV27	TRBJ2-7	NA	TGTGCCAGCGGGTTGGGGTGGGCCTACGAGCAGTACTTC	CASGLGWAYEQYF
TRBD2	TRBV7-3	TRBJ2-5	NA	TGTGCCAGCAGCTTTTTCTTTCGGGGGGAGCAGCGTGGGGAGACCCAGTACTTC	CASSFFFRGEQRGETQYF
TRBD1	TRBV10-2	TRBJ2-5	NA	TGCGCCAGCAGTGAGGAGACAGGGGGCCAAGAGACCCAGTACTTC	CASSEETGGQETQYF
TRBD2	TRBV11-3	TRBJ2-2	NA	TGTGCCAGCAGCTTACCTGGCGGGGGGTTAACCAGGGAGCTGTTTTTT	CASSLPGGGLTRELFF
NA	TRBV7-9	TRBJ2-3	NA	TGTGCCAGCAGCCCCGGGCGGATTAGCACAGATACGCAGTATTTT	CASSPGRISTDTQYF
NA	TRBV27	TRBJ2-1	NA	TGTGCCAGCAGTTTAGGACCCTCCCCATCGGGCTACAATGAGCAGTTCTTC	CASSLGPSPSGYNEQFF
TRBD1	TRBV29-1	TRBJ2-7	NA	TGCAGCGCTTCGACAGGGCTGACCTACGAGCAGTACTTC	CSASTGLTYEQYF
NA	TRBV4-1	TRBJ1-1	NA	TGCGCCAGCAGCCAAGACAAACAGGCAGCCTCGAACACTGAAGCTTTCTTT	CASSQDKQAASNTEAFF
NA	TRBV7-9	TRBJ2-7	NA	TGTGCCAGCAGCTTAGCGGCAGGGCTGGGCTACGAGCAGTACTTC	CASSLAAGLGYEQYF
NA	TRBV4-1	TRBJ2-5	NA	TGCGCCAGCAGCCAAGAAATGACGGCGTACCAAGAGACCCAGTACTTC	CASSQEMTAYQETQYF
NA	TRBV5-6	TRBJ1-1	NA	TGTGCCAGCAGCTTTGGGTCAATGAACACTGAAGCTTTCTTT	CASSFGSMNTEAFF
NA	TRBV18	TRBJ2-7	NA	TGTGCCAGCTCACCAGGAGTTATCTACGAGCAGTACTTC	CASSPGVIYEQYF
NA	TRBV19	TRBJ2-4	NA	TGTGCCAGTAGTGCGGCCACAGGGGCGGGGGAATTAAACATTCAGTACTTC	CASSAATGAGELNIQYF
NA	TRBV7-9	TRBJ1-6	NA	TGTGCCAGCAGCCCAATCACTATCTATAATTCACCCCTCCACTTT	CASSPITIYNSPLHF
TRBD2	TRBV4-3	TRBJ2-1	NA	TGCGCCAGCAGCCAAGATAGGACTAGCGGCAACTACAATGAGCAGTTCTTC	CASSQDRTSGNYNEQFF
NA	TRBV7-2	TRBJ1-2	NA	TGTGCCAGCAGCTTAGTACTCCTGGAGGGCTACACCTTC	CASSLVLLEGYTF
NA	TRBV27	TRBJ2-7	NA	TGTGCCAGCAGTTGGGGCCAGACTTACGAGCAGTACTTC	CASSWGQTYEQYF
NA	TRBV27	TRBJ2-1	NA	TGTGCCAGCAGTCTTCTCAACGGTTACAATGAGCAGTTCTTC	CASSLLNGYNEQFF
NA	TRBV4-1	TRBJ2-3	NA	TGCGCCAGCAGCCCCACCCCCCGCCAGGACACAGATACGCAGTATTTT	CASSPTPRQDTDTQYF